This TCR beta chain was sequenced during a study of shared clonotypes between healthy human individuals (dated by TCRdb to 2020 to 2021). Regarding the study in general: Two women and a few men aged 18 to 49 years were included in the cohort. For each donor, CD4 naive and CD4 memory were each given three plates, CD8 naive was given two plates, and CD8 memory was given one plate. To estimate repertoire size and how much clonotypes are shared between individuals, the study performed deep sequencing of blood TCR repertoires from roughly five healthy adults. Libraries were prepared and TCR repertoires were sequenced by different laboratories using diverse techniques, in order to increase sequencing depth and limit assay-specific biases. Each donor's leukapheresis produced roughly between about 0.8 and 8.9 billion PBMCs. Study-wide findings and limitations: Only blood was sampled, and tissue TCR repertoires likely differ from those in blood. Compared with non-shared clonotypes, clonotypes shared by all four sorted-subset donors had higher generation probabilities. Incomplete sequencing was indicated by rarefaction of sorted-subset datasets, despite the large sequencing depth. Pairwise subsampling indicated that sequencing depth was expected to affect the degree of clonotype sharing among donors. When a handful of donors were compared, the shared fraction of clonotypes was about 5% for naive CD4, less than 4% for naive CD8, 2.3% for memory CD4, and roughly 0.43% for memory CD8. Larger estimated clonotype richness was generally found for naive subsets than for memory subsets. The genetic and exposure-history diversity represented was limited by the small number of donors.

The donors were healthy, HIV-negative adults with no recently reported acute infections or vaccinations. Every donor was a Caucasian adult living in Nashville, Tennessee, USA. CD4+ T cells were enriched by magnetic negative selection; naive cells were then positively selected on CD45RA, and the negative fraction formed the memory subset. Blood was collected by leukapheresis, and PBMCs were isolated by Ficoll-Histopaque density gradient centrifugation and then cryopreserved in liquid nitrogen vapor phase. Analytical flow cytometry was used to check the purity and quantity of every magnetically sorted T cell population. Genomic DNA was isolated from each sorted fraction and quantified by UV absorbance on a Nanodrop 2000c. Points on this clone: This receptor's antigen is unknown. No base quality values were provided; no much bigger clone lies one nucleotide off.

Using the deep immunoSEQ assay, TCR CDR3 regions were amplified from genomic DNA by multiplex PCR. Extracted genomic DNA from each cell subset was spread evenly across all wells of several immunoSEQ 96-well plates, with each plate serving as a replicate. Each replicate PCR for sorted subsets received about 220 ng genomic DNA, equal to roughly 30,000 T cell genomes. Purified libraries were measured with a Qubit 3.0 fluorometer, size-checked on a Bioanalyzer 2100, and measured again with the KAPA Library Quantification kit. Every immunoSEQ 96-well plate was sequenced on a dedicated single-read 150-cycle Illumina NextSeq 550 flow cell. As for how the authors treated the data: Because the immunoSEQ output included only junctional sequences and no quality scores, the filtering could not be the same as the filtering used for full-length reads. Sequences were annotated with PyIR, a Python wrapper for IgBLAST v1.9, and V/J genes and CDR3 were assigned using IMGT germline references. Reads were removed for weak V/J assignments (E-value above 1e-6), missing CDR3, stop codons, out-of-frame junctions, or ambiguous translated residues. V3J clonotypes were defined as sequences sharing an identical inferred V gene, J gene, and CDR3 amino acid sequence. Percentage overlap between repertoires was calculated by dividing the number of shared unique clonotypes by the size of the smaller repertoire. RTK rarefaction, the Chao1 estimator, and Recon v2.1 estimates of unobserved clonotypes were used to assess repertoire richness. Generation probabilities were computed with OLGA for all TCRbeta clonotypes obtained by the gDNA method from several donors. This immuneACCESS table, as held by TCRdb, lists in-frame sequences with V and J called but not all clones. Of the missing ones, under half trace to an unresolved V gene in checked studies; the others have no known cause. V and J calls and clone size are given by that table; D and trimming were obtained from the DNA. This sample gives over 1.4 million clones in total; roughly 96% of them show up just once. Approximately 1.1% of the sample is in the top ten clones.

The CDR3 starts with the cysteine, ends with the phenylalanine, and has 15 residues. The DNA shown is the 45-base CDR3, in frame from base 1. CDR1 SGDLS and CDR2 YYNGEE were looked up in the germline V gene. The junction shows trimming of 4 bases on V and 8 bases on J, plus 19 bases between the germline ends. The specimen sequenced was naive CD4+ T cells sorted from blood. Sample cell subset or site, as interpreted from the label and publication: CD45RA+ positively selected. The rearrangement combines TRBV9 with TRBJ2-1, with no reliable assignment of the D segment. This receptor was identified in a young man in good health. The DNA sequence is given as TGTGCCAGCAGCCTCCGAAGCCTTGGGTGGCATGAGCAGTTCTTC. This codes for CASSLRSLGWHEQFF.